Listed here are 19 T cell receptor beta chains from one sample, sequenced in a study of T-cell memory formation after mild COVID-19. TCRdb redid the calling of the 5' RACE reads with MiXCR, one entry per CDR3 protein. Here the sample spans under 300,000 distinct CDR3 sequences, about 16% being singletons. The specimen sequenced was PBMCs or a T cell subset sorted from them (not recorded which). Every receptor here comes from a man in his late teens or twenties who had mild COVID-19 (a few samples of this study predate the infection). Cell type and time point are not known.

This clonotype came up a few times. The chain has TRBV20-1 and TRBJ1-1; D is unclear. Germline V gene sequence: CDR1 DFQATT, CDR2 SNEGSKA (reference sequence). V shed 0 bases and J shed 4 bases, with 9 bases lying between them. The CDR3 has 13 amino acids. The DNA for the CDR3 is TGCAGTGCTAGAGAGGAACAAGTCACTGAAGCTTTCTTT. Translating gives CSAREEQVTEAFF.

This clonotype was seen more than once but under ten times. The V gene is TRBV6-1, the J gene TRBJ2-4, with 9 bases aligning to TRBD1. The CDR3 totals 13 residues. Germline-derived CDR1 and CDR2 are MNHNS and SASEGT. Unmatched junction bases numbered 6, after V lost 8 bases and J lost 7 bases. CDR3 sequence: CASRPTGGNIQYF. In DNA form, the CDR3 reads TGTGCCAGCCGACCGACAGGGGGGAACATTCAGTACTTC.

This clonotype was detected a few times. The chain recombines TRBV2 with TRBJ1-4; 9 nucleotides align to TRBD1. V lost 7 bases and J lost 8; bases outside the gene matches: 5. This CDR3 region has 13 residues. Germline CDR1 SNHLY, CDR2 FYNNEI. CDR3: CASKGTGPEKLFF. CDR3 DNA: TGTGCCAGCAAAGGGACAGGGCCAGAAAAACTGTTTTTT.

This clonotype came up many times. V and J are TRBV7-3 and TRBJ2-1; the match to TRBD2 covers 11 bases. The CDR3 covers 16 residues. V lost 4 bases to trimming and J lost 4 bases; unmatched junction nucleotides: 6. CDR1 and CDR2 from the germline V gene are SGHTA and FQGTGA. The CDR3 loop is CASSSPGLAAYNEQFF. The CDR3 DNA reads as TGTGCCAGCAGCTCACCGGGACTAGCGGCATACAATGAGCAGTTCTTC.

This clonotype was detected many times. The CDR3 region is CASSFTARVDTQYF. The DNA for the CDR3 is TGTGCCAGCAGCTTTACCGCCAGAGTTGATACGCAGTATTTT. This rearrangement joins TRBV7-9 to TRBJ2-3; no definite D call. The CDR3 runs 14 residues. The V end was cut by 3 bases, the J end by 6 bases, with 13 bases between. Germline CDR1 and CDR2: SEHNR and FQNEAQ (reference sequence).

This clonotype was detected only a few times. At one end, the junction sequence differs from germline, possibly due to a read error. V gene TRBV4-1 combines with J gene TRBJ2-1; the match to TRBD1 covers 10 bases. This CDR3 contains 14 residues. Looked up from germline, CDR1 is MGHRA and CDR2 is YSYEKL. CDR3 residues: CASSHGTGEIFWIF. CDR3 coding DNA: TGCGCCAGCAGCCACGGGACAGGGGAAATTTTTTGGATCTTC.

V usage is TRBV4-3 and J usage is TRBJ1-6; D unresolved. The CDR3 is made up of 12 amino acids. The V end lost 0 bases, the J end lost 13 bases, and 7 bases lay between the germline ends. In germline, CDR1 is LGHNA, CDR2 YSLEER. The CDR3 protein is CASSQEDGPLHF. The CDR3 DNA reads as TGCGCCAGCAGCCAAGAGGACGGGCCCCTCCACTTT.

J is TRBJ2-7 and V is TRBV5-1, with TRBD1 as a possible D gene (6 bases). The CDR3 covers 15 residues. Trimming shortened V by 4 bases and J by 7 bases, and 21 bases separated the two germline ends. Germline values: CDR1 SGHRS, CDR2 YFSETQ. CDR3 sequence: CASSPGARGGQEQYV. Written as DNA, the CDR3 is TGCGCCAGCAGCCCGGGTGCCCGAGGGGGTCAAGAGCAGTACGTC.

The CDR3 bases are TGTGCCAGCGGGGCTTTCAATCAGCCCCAGCATTTT. Protein product: CASGAFNQPQHF. V gene TRBV6-5 combines with J gene TRBJ1-5; D is perhaps TRBD1 (5 bases). Trimming removed 8 bases from V and 3 bases from J, with 8 bases in between. Germline values: CDR1 MNHEY, CDR2 SVGAGI. The CDR3 is 12 amino acids.

In DNA form, the CDR3 reads TGTGCCACCATGGGACAGCTCAACGAAAAACTGTTTTTT. Amino acids: CATMGQLNEKLFF. V is TRBV25-1 and J is TRBJ1-4; 7 positions match TRBD1. Per the germline V gene, CDR1 is MGHDK and CDR2 is SYGVNS. Trimming removed 10 bases from V and 8 bases from J; junction bases left unmatched: 10. This CDR3 is built from 13 residues.

J is TRBJ2-3 and V is TRBV7-7, with 7 bases aligning to TRBD1. Germline lookup yields CDR1 SSHAT and CDR2 FNYEAQ (reference sequence). The CDR3 sequence is 15 residues long. With 5 bases clipped from V and 0 bases from J, the junction kept 5 bases outside the gene matches. DNA of the CDR3: TGTGCCAGCAGCCCGACAGGGTTCAGCACAGATACGCAGTATTTT. This translates into CASSPTGFSTDTQYF.

This clonotype came up many times. The CDR3 DNA sequence: TGTGCCAGCAGCTTCGATCGCGATGAGGGCGACACTGAAGCTTTCTTT. As protein: CASSFDRDEGDTEAFF. The chain carries TRBV11-2 and TRBJ1-1; D ambiguous. Trimming shortened V by 3 bases and J by 3 bases, and 17 bases separated the two germline ends. The germline CDR1 and CDR2 sequences are SGHAT and FQNNGV. The CDR3 sequence is 16 residues long.

In this sample, this clonotype turned up many times. The V and J genes are TRBV6-5 and TRBJ2-5, with TRBD2 identical over 15 bases. Germline V gene data show CDR1 as MNHEY and CDR2 as SVGAGI. The V segment lost 4 bases and the J segment 0 bases; nucleotides outside the gene matches: 3. This CDR3 contains 17 residues. The CDR3 DNA sequence: TGTGCCAGCAGTTTAGGACTAGCGGGGGGGTACCAAGAGACCCAGTACTTC. Translating gives CASSLGLAGGYQETQYF.

The rearrangement uses TRBV10-3 and TRBJ2-7, with no clear D. V lost 0 bases, J lost 6 bases, and 3 bases lay in between. Germline V gene data show CDR1 as ENHRY and CDR2 as SYGVKD. The CDR3 totals 11 residues. Written as DNA, the CDR3 is TGTGCCATCAGTGAGTCTGGCGAGCAGTACGTC. This encodes CAISESGEQYV.

V usage is TRBV5-1 and J usage is TRBJ2-5, with 7 bases aligning to TRBD1. The CDR3 spans 15 residues. After removal of 4 bases from V and 2 bases from J, the junction contained 8 bases not matched to a gene. Germline lookup yields CDR1 SGHRS and CDR2 YFSETQ. The CDR3 nucleotides read TGCGCCAGCAGCCTCCAAGGGGGCGGACAAGAGACCCAGTACTTC. Translating gives CASSLQGGGQETQYF.

V usage is TRBV6-2 or TRBV6-3 and J usage is TRBJ2-3; tentative D call: TRBD1 (5 bases). Germline V CDR1 and CDR2: MNHEY, SVGEGT. The V end was cut by 0 bases, the J end by 3 bases, with 13 bases between. CDR3 length equals 16 residues. For the CDR3, the DNA is TGTGCCAGCAGTTACTCGGCCGTAACAGGAACAGATACGCAGTATTTT. The encoded protein is CASSYSAVTGTDTQYF.

The rearrangement uses TRBV4-3 and TRBJ1-1; D unclear. V lost 1 base and J lost 1, with 10 bases in between. Germline CDR1 is LGHNA and CDR2 is YSLEER. This CDR3 has 15 residues. The CDR3 DNA sequence: TGCGCCAGCAGCCAAGCTAGTTCAGGGAACACTGAAGCTTTCTTT. Translating gives CASSQASSGNTEAFF.

The CDR3 DNA follows: TGTGCCAGCAGTTTACCAGGTCAGCCCCAGCATTTT. Amino acids: CASSLPGQPQHF. The chain is built from TRBV6-5 and TRBJ1-5; D not certain. CDR3 size: 12 residues. The germline V and J ends were trimmed by 4 bases and 6 bases, with 7 bases remaining between them. Germline V gives CDR1 MNHEY, CDR2 SVGAGI.

This clonotype was counted only a few times. The chain is built from TRBV5-5 and TRBJ1-4; weak D call: TRBD1 (5 bases). Trimming shortened V by 4 bases and J by 2 bases, and 12 bases separated the two germline ends. This CDR3 is built from 15 residues. Germline loops: CDR1 SGHKS, CDR2 YYEKEE (reference sequence). Here the CDR3 DNA reads TGTGCCAGCAGCGGTGGGGGACGGACTAATGAAAAACTGTTTTTT. This translates into CASSGGGRTNEKLFF.